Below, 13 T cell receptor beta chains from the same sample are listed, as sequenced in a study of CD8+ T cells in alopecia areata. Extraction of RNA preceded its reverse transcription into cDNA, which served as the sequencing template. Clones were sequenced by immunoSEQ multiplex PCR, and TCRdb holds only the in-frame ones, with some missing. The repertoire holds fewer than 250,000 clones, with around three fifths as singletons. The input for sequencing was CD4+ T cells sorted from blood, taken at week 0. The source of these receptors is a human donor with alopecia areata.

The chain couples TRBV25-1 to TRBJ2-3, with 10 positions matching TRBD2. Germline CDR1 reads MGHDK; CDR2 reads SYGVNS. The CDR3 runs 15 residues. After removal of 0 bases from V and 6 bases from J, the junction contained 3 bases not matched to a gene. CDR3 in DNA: TGTGCCAGCAGTGAATACAAGCGGGAGGGTGATACGCAGTATTTT. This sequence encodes CASSEYKREGDTQYF.

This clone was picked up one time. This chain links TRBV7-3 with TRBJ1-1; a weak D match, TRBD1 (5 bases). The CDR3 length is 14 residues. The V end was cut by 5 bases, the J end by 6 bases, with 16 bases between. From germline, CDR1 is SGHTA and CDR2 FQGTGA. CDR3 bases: TGTGCCAGCAGCCCCTGGGGGGGAAGGGCTGAAGCTTTCTTT. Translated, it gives CASSPWGGRAEAFF.

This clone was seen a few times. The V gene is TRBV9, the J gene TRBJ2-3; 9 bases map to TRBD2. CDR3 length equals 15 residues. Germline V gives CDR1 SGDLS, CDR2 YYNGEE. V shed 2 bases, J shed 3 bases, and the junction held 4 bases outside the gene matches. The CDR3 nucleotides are TGTGCCAGCAGCGTTGGTAGCGGGGGAACAGATACGCAGTATTTT. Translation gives CASSVGSGGTDTQYF.

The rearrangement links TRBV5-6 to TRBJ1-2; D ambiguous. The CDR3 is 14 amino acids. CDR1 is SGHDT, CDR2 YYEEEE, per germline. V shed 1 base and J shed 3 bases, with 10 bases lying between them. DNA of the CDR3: TGTGCCAGCAGCTTGTGGCCGGCGGACTATGGCTACACCTTC. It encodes CASSLWPADYGYTF.

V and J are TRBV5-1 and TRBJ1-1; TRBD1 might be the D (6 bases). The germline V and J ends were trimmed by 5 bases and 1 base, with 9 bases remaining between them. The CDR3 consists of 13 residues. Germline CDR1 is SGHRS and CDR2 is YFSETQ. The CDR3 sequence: CASRLRGNTEAFF. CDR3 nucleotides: TGCGCCAGCAGGCTCAGGGGGAACACTGAAGCTTTCTTT.

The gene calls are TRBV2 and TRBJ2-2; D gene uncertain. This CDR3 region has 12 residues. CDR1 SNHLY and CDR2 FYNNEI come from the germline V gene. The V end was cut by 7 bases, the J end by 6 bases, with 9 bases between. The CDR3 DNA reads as TGTGCCAGCATCTTACCGGCCGGGGAGCTGTTTTTT. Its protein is CASILPAGELFF.

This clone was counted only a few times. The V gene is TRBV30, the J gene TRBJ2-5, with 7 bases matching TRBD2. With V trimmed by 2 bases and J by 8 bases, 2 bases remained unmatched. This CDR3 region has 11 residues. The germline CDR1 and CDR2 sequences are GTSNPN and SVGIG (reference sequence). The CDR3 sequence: CAWSTAGTQYF. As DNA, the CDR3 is TGTGCCTGGAGTACAGCGGGAACCCAGTACTTC.

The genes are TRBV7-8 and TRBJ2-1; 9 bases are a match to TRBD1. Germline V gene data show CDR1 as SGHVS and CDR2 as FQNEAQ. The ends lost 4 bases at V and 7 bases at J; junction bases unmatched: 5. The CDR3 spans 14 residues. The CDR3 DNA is TGTGCCAGCAGCTCGGGACAGGGACTGAATGAGCAGTTCTTC. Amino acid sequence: CASSSGQGLNEQFF.

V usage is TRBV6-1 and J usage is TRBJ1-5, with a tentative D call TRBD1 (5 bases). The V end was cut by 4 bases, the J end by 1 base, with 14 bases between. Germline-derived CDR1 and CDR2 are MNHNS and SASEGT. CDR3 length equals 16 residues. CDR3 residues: CASSGDSWGSNQPQHF. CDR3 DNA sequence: TGTGCCAGCAGTGGAGACTCTTGGGGGAGCAATCAGCCCCAGCATTTT.

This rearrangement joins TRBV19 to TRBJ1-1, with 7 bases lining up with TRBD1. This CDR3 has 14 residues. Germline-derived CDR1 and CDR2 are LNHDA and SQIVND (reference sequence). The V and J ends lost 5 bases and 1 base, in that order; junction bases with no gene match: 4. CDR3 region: CASSPRTGNTEAFF. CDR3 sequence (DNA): TGTGCCAGTAGTCCCCGGACAGGGAACACTGAAGCTTTCTTT.

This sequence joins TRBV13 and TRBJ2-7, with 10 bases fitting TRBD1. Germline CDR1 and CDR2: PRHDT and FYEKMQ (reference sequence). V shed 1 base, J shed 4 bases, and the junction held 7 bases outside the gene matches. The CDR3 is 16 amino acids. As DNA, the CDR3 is TGTGCCAGCAGCTTAGCAAGGACAGGGGGTTATTACGAGCAGTACTTC. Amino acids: CASSLARTGGYYEQYF.

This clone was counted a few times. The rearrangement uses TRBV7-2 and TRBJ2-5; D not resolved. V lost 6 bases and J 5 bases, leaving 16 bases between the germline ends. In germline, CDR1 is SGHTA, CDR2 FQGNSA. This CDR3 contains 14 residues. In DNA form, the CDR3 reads TGTGCCAGCAGAAAGGACCCGACCAGGGAGACCCAGTACTTC. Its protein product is CASRKDPTRETQYF.

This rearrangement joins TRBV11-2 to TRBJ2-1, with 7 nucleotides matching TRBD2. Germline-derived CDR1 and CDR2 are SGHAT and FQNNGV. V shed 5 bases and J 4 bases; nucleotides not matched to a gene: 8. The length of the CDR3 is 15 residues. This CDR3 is CASSPGASGYNEQFF. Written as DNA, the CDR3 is TGTGCCAGCAGCCCCGGGGCTAGCGGATACAATGAGCAGTTCTTC.